This TCR beta chain appears in the sequencing data of a study of blood T cell repertoires in COVID-19. The length of the CDR3 is 13 residues. CDR1 and CDR2 (germline): GTSNPN, SVGIG (reference sequence). V was pared by 4 bases and J by 6 bases, with 13 bases between. Clones were sequenced by immunoSEQ multiplex PCR, and TCRdb holds only the in-frame ones, with some missing. The top ten hold less than 20% of the sample, which has about 250,000 clones, more than 75% seen once. The TCR originated in a man between 18 and 35 years old who had recovered from COVID-19. The sequencing input was PBMCs or T cells enriched from blood (not recorded which). The chain joins TRBV30 to TRBJ1-5; tentative D call: TRBD1 (5 bases). The CDR3 DNA follows: TGTGCCTGGACTCGGGGGTCGGGTCAGCCCCAGCATTTT. Translated: CAWTRGSGQPQHF.